This T cell receptor (beta chain) was captured by sequencing in a study of neurological immune-mediated disorders. Study-wide findings and caveats: None of the CDR3 amino acid sequences of expanded clones recurred across subjects, suggesting private repertoires in all groups.

This clonotype was counted a few times. What it binds is not known. By 5'RACE with 10-nucleotide random UMIs, the cDNA was made. A single run covered 15-18 subjects with over 160 million TCR-beta sequences. TCRdb re-analysed the 5' RACE reads in MiXCR, keeping a single row per CDR3 protein. In the table there are approximately 82,000 distinct CDR3 sequences, roughly 13% of which are singletons. Germline V gene sequence: CDR1 SGHRS, CDR2 YFSETQ. The CDR3 runs 16 residues. Trimming cost V 6 bases and J 5 bases, with 21 bases left between them. The chain couples TRBV5-1 to TRBJ2-1; a possible D gene is TRBD2 (7 bases). The TCR was taken from a woman in her fifties or sixties in good health. The sequencing sample was made of PBMCs. Here the CDR3 reads CASNEGGGRSNNEQFF. The CDR3 bases are TGCGCCAGCAACGAAGGGGGGGGCCGGTCCAACAATGAGCAGTTCTTC.